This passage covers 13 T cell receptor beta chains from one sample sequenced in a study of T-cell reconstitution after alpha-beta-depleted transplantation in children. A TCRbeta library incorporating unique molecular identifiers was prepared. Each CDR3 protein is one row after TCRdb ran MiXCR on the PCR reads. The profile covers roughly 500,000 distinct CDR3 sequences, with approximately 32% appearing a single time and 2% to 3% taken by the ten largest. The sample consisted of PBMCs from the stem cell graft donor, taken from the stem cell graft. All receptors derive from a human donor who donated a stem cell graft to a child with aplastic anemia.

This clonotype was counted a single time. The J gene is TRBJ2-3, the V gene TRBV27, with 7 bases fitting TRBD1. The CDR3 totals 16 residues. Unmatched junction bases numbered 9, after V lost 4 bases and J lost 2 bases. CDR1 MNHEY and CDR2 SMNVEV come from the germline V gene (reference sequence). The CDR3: CASSSLGGNSTDTQYF. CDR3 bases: TGTGCCAGCAGTTCGCTAGGGGGCAATTCCACAGATACGCAGTATTTT.

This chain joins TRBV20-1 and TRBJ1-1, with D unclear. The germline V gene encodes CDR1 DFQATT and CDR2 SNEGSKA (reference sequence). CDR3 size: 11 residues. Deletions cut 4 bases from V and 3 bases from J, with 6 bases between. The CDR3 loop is CSATPYTEAFF. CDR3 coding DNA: TGCAGTGCTACCCCTTACACTGAAGCTTTCTTT.

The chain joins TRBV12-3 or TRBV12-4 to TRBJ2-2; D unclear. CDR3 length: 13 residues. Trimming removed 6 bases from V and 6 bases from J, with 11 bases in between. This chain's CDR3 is CASRGLVAGELFF. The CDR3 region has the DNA TGTGCCAGCAGAGGCCTCGTGGCCGGGGAGCTGTTTTTT.

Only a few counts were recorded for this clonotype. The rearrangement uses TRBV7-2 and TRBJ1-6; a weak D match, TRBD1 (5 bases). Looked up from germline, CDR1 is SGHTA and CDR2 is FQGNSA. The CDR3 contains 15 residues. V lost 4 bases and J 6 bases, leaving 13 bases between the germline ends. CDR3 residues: CASSSVGAVNSPLHF. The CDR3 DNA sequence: TGTGCCAGCAGCTCGGTTGGGGCAGTTAATTCACCCCTCCACTTT.

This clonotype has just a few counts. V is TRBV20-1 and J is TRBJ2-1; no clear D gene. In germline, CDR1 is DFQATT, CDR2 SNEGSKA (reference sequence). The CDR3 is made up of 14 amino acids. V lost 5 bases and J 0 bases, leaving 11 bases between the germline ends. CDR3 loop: CSAGAPGSYNEQFF. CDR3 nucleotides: TGCAGTGCTGGTGCTCCCGGCTCCTACAATGAGCAGTTCTTC.

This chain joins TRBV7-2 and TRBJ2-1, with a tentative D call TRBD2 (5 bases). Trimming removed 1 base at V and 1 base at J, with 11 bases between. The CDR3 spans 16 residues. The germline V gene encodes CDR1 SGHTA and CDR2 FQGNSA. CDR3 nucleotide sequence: TGTGCCAGCAGCTTAGGGACTTTGCCTTCCTACAATGAGCAGTTCTTC. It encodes CASSLGTLPSYNEQFF.

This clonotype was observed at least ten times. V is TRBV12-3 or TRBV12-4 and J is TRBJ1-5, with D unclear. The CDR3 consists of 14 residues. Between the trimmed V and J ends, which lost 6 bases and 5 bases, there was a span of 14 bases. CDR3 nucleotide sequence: TGTGCCAGCAGCCCCCGGGAGAGCTATCAGCCCCAGCATTTT. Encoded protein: CASSPRESYQPQHF.

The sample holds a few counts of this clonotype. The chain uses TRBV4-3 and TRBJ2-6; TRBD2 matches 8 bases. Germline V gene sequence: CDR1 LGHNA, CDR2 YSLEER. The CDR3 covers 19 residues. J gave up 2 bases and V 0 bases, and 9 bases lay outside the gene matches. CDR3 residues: CASSQDDSSGSAGANVLTF. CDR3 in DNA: TGCGCCAGCAGCCAAGATGACTCGAGCGGGAGCGCTGGGGCCAACGTCCTGACTTTC.

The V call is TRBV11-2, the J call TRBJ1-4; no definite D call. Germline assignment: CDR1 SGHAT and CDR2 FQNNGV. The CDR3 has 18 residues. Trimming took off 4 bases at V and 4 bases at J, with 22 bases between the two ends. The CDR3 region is CASSSVEGLTSLNEKLFF. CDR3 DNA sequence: TGTGCCAGCAGCTCCGTCGAAGGCCTCACCTCCCTTAATGAAAAACTGTTTTTT.

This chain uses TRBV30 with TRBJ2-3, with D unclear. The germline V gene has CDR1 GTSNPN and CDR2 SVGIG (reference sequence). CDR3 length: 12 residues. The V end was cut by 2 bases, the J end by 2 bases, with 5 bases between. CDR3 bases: TGTGCCTGGAGTCTATCCACAGATACGCAGTATTTT. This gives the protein CAWSLSTDTQYF. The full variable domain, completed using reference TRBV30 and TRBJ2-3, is SQTIHQWPATLVQPVGSPLSLECTVEGTSNPNLYWYRQAAGRGLQLLFYSVGIGQISSEVPQNLSASRPQDRQFILSSKKLLLSDSGFYLCAWSLSTDTQYFGPGTRLTVL.

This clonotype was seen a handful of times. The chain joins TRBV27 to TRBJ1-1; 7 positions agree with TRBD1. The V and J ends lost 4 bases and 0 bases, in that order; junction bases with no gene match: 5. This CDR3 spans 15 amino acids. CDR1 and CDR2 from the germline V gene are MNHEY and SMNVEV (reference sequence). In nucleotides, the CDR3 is TGTGCCAGCAGTTATCACGGGACAGTGAACACTGAAGCTTTCTTT. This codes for CASSYHGTVNTEAFF.

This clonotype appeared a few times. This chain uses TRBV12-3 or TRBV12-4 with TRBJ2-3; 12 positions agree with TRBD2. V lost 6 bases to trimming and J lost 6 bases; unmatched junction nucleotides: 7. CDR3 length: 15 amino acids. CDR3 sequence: CASRSSGRAGDTQYF. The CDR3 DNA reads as TGTGCCAGCAGATCTAGCGGGAGGGCCGGGGATACGCAGTATTTT.

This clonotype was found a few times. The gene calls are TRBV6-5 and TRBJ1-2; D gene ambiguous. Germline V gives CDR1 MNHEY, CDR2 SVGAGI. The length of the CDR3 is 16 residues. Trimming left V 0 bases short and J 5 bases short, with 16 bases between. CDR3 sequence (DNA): TGTGCCAGCAGTTACTCTTATCGGGGTACGGAGTATGGCTACACCTTC. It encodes CASSYSYRGTEYGYTF.